Here is one TCR beta chain with its context. Sequencing used immunoSEQ v3. Sequenced by immunoSEQ multiplex PCR; TCRdb stores in-frame clones only, minus some. The sample shows 10,000 to 12,000 clones, around 54% of them seen only once. The entry originates in a study of TIL therapy for anti-PD-1-resistant metastatic lung cancer. Time point of the sample: pre-treatment sample, taken before nivolumab and TIL therapy. Most excised metastases sampled were pleural nodules or supraclavicular lymph nodes. V gave up 1 base and J gave up 3 bases, with 9 bases separating them. Germline CDR1 is SGHNT and CDR2 is YENEEA. The CDR3 is 14 amino acids.

Sample: tumor tissue, taken at baseline. V gene TRBV11-3 combines with J gene TRBJ2-5; D not resolved. The TCR originated in a person between 30 and 79 years old with non-small cell lung cancer. The CDR3 region has the DNA TGTGCCAGCAGCTTAGCATCTTTAGAAGAGACCCAGTACTTC. The encoded protein is CASSLASLEETQYF.